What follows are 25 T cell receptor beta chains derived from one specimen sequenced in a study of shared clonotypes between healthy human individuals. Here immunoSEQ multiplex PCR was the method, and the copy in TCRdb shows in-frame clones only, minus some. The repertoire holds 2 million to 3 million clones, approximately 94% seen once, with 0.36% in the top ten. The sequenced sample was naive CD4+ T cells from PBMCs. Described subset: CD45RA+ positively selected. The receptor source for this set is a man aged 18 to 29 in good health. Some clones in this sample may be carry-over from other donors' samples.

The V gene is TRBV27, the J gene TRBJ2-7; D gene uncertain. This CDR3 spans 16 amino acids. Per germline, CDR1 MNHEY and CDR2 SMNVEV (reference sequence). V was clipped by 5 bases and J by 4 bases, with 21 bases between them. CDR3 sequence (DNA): TGTGCCAGCAGTCCCCGCTCTGACATTCGCGGTTACGAGCAGTACTTC. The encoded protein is CASSPRSDIRGYEQYF.

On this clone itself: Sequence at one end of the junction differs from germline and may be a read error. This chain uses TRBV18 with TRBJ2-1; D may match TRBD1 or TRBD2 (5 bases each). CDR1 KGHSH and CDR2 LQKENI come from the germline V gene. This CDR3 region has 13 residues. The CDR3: CASSPDLGPDLLF. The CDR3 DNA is TGTGCCAGCTCACCGGATCTGGGACCTGACCTCCTCTTC.

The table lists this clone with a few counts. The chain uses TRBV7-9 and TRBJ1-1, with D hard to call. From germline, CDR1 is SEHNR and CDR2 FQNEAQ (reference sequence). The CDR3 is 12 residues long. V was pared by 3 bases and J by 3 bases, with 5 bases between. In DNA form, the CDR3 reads TGTGCCAGCAGCTTTGACTACACTGAAGCTTTCTTT. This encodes CASSFDYTEAFF.

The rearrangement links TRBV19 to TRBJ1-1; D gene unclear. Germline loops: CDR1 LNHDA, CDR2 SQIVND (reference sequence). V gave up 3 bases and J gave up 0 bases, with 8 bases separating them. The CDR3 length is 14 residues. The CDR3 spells CASSIRILNTEAFF. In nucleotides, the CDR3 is TGTGCCAGTAGTATCCGGATCTTGAACACTGAAGCTTTCTTT.

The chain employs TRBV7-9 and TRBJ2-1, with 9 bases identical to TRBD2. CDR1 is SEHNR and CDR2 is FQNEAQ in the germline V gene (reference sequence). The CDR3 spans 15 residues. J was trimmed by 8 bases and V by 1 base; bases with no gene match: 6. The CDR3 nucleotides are TGTGCCAGCAGCTTAGGGGTAGCGGGAGTCGATGAGCAGTTCTTC. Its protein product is CASSLGVAGVDEQFF.

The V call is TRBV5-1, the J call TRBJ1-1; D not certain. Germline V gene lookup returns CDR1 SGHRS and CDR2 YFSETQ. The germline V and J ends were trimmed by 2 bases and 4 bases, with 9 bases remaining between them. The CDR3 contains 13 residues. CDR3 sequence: CASSLADLTEAFF. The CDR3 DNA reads TGCGCCAGCAGCTTAGCAGACCTCACTGAAGCTTTCTTT.

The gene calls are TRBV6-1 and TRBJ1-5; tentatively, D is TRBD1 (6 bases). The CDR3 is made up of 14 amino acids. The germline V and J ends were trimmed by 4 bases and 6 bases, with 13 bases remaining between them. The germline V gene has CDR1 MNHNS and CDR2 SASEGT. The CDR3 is CASSVGGGVQPQHF. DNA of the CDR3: TGTGCCAGCAGTGTGGGCGGGGGCGTTCAGCCCCAGCATTTT.

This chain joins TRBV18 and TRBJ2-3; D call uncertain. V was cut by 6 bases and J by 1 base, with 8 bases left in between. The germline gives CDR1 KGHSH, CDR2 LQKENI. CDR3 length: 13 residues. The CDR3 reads CASSTAGTDTQYF. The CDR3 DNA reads TGTGCCAGCTCTACGGCGGGCACAGATACGCAGTATTTT.

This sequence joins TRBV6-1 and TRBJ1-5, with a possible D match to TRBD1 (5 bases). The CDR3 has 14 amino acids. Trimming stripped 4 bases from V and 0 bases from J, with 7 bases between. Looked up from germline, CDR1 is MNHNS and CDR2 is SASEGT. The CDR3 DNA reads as TGTGCCAGCAGTGCCCAGGGTAGCAATCAGCCCCAGCATTTT. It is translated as CASSAQGSNQPQHF.

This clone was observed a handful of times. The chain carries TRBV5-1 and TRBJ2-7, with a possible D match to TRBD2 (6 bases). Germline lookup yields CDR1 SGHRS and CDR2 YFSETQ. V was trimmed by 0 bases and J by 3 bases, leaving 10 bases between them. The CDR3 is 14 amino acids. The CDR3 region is CASSLATGDYEQYF. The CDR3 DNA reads TGCGCCAGCAGCTTGGCCACGGGAGACTACGAGCAGTACTTC.

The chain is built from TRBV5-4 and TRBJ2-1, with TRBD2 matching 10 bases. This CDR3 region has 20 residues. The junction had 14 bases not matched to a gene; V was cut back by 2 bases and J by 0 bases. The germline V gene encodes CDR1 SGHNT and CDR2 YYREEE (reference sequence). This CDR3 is CASSLRRASGSFSSYNEQFF. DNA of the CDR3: TGTGCCAGCAGCTTACGAAGGGCTAGCGGGAGTTTCAGCTCCTACAATGAGCAGTTCTTC.

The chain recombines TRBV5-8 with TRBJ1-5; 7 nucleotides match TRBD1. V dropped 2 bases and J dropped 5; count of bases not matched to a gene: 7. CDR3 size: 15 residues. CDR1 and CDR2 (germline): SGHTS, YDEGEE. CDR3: CASSLGQAAHQPQHF. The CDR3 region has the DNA TGTGCCAGCAGCTTAGGACAGGCAGCTCATCAGCCCCAGCATTTT.

The chain's CDR3 is CASSQGTSGSPMDNEQFF. The DNA of the CDR3 is TGCGCCAGCAGCCAGGGGACTAGCGGGAGTCCGATGGACAATGAGCAGTTCTTC. V is TRBV4-1 and J is TRBJ2-1; 14 positions match TRBD2. The CDR3 is 18 amino acids. The ends lost 3 bases at V and 5 bases at J; junction bases unmatched: 9. Germline assignment: CDR1 MGHRA and CDR2 YSYEKL.

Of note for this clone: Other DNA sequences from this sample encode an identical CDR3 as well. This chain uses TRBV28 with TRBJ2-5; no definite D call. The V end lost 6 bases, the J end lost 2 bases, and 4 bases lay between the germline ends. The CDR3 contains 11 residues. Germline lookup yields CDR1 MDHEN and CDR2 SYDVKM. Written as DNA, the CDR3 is TGTGCCAGCAGGGCGCAAGAGACCCAGTACTTC. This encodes CASRAQETQYF.

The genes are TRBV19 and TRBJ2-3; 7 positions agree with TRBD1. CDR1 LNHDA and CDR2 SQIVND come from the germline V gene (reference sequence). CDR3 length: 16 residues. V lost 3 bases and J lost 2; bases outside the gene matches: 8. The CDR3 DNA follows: TGTGCCAGTAGTATTGCGACAGGGCACTACACAGATACGCAGTATTTT. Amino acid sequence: CASSIATGHYTDTQYF. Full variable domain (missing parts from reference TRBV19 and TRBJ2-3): DGGITQSPKYLFRKEGQNVTLSCEQNLNHDAMYWYRQDPGQGLRLIYYSQIVNDFQKGDIAEGYSVSREKKESFPLTVTSAQKNPTAFYLCASSIATGHYTDTQYFGPGTRLTVL.

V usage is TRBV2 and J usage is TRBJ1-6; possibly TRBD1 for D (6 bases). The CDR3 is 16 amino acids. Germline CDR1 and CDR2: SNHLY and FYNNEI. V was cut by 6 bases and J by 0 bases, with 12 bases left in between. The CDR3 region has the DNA TGTGCCAGCAGGGCCAGGGGCAGCTCCTATAATTCACCCCTCCACTTT. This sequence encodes CASRARGSSYNSPLHF.

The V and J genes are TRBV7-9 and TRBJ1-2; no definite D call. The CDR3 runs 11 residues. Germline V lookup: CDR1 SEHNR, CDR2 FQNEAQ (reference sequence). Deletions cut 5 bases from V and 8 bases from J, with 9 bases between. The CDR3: CASSRRYGYTF. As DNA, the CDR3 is TGTGCCAGCAGCCGGCGGTACGGCTACACCTTC.

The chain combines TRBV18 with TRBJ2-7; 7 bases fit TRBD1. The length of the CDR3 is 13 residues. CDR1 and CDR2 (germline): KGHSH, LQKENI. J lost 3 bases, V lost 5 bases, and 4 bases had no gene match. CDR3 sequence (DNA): TGTGCCAGCTCAAATGGACAGGACTACGAGCAGTACTTC. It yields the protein CASSNGQDYEQYF.

The CDR3, as DNA: TGTGCCAGCAGTCGACAGTGGGGGACTGAAGCTTTCTTT. This gives the protein CASSRQWGTEAFF. The chain carries TRBV27 and TRBJ1-1, with TRBD1 as a possible D gene (5 bases). This CDR3 comprises 13 residues. Trimming removed 5 bases from V and 5 bases from J, with 12 bases in between. Germline V gene lookup returns CDR1 MNHEY and CDR2 SMNVEV (reference sequence).

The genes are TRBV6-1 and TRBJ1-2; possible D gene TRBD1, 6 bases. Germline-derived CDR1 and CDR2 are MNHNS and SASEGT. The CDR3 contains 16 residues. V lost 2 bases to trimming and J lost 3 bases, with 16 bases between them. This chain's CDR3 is CASSELPGGADYGYTF. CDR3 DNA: TGTGCCAGCAGTGAACTCCCTGGGGGGGCTGACTATGGCTACACCTTC.

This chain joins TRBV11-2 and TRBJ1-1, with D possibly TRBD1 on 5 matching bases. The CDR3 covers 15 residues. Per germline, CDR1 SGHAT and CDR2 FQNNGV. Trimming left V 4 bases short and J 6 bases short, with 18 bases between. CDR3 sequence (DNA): TGTGCCAGCAGCTCATACAGGCCGGGAGGGTCTGAAGCTTTCTTT. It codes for CASSSYRPGGSEAFF.

CDR3 coding DNA: TGTGCCAGCAGCTCACCTCCCGGGCCCGACTATGGCTACACCTTC. Translating it yields CASSSPPGPDYGYTF. V gene TRBV7-2 combines with J gene TRBJ1-2, with D unclear. Germline lookup yields CDR1 SGHTA and CDR2 FQGNSA. The V end was cut by 4 bases, the J end by 3 bases, with 15 bases between. The CDR3 has 15 amino acids.

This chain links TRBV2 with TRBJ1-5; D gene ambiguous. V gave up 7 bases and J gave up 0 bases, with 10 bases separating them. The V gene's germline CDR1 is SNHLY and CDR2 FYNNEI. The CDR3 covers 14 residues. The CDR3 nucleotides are TGTGCCAGCACGGTCGGCTATAGCAATCAGCCCCAGCATTTT. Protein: CASTVGYSNQPQHF.

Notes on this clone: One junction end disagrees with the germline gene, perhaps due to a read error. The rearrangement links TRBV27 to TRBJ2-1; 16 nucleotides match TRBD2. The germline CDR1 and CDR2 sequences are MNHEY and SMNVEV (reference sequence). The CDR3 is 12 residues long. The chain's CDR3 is CASSGTSGREIF. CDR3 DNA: TGTGCCAGCAGTGGGACTAGCGGGAGGGAGATCTTC.

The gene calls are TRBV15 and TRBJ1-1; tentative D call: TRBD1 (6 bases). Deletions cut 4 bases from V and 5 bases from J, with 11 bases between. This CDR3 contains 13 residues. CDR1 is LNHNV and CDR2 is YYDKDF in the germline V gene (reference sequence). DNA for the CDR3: TGTGCCACCAGCATACGAGGACAGACTGAAGCTTTCTTT. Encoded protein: CATSIRGQTEAFF.